This T cell receptor (beta chain) was sequenced during a study of naive and memory T cell subsets (dated by TCRdb to about 2017). For the wider study: Sorted naive and memory T cell subsets from peripheral blood were analyzed in the study using a UMI-based, open-source pipeline for TCR alpha and beta sequencing. The functional CMV T cell responses agreed completely with IgG serology results. RNA was DNase-treated and reverse transcribed with TCR constant-region primers, mostly using SuperScript III. The study at large found these results: RNA-based TCR counts may be affected by expression changes linked to T cell activation and differentiation. Following error correction, more than 95% of naive TCR sequences occurred only once, which made naive abundance distributions much steeper than those of memory subsets. The repertoire findings for the naive and memory subsets could not be validated against a ground truth because none was available. In both CD4 and CD8 cells, going from naive through CM, EM and EMRA, the Gini index went up while Shannon and inverse Simpson diversity went down. Each clonotype was defined as a single alpha or beta chain sequence rather than as a paired alpha/beta receptor. TCR abundance followed a power law whose exponent differed between naive and memory subsets but was consistent across the three individuals.

TCR alpha and beta chain libraries were amplified separately from the second PCR step onward. To determine each donor's CMV status, fresh PBMCs were stimulated overnight with CMV viral lysate, and IFNgamma production from CD4+ T cells was then assessed. Using Miltenyi beads, CD4 T cells were first positively selected, and CD8 T cells were then positively selected from the CD4-negative fraction. After staining for CD3, CD4, CD8, CD45RA, CD27 and a live/dead dye, cells were sorted on a BD Aria II into four subsets based on CD45RA and CD27. The sorting gate for effector memory cells was CD45RA-CD27-, and the sorting gate for EMRA cells was CD45RA+CD27-. Blood came from three healthy volunteers, each fractionated into CD4 and CD8 T cells and then into four differentiation subsets. Approximately 130 ml of peripheral blood was drawn per donor, and PBMC were isolated by Ficoll-Paque PLUS density-gradient centrifugation. The sorted cells were lysed in RLT buffer, after which RNA was extracted using a Qiagen RNeasy kit and kept at -80 degrees C.

This clonotype was observed a handful of times. Its antigen target is currently unknown. No quality values exist for individual bases; no much larger clone is one base distant. The trim is 8 bases for V and 1 base for J, with a gap of 14 bases between the germline ends. The germline V gene provides CDR1 SNHLY and CDR2 FYNNEI. There are 15 amino acids in the CDR3, from cysteine to phenylalanine inclusive. Solely the CDR3 DNA is kept, with 45 bases framed from the first base. The receptor library was made with UMI-ligation and nested PCR. To cover both TRBC1 and TRBC2, the beta constant-region primer consisted of an equimolar mix of two oligonucleotides. A single-stranded oligonucleotide carrying the SP2 primer and a 12-nucleotide UMI was ligated to the 3' end of the cDNA by T4 RNA ligase 1. Four rounds of PCR, combining the SP2 primer with nested alpha and beta constant-region primers, were used to amplify the ligated cDNA. Incubation of the ligation reaction lasted about 19-24 hours at 16 degrees C. PCR2 was typically performed as a SYBR Green qPCR and was stopped at a predetermined threshold so that over-amplification was prevented. Agencourt AMPure XP magnetic beads were used for all purifications after the first. Library amounts were measured by Qubit and library quality was assessed on a TapeStation, where the main peak was expected at around 650 bp. Pooled libraries were sequenced on an Illumina MiSeq with v2 2x251 paired-end kits, typically giving roughly 0.9-2.1 million reads per sample. Each sample's library went into the pool at approximately 4 nM, and roughly 4.5-8% PhiX was added to help with cluster recognition. Per the original workflow: Using tag matching that tolerated one base-pair mismatch, Decombinator assigned V and J genes to FASTQ reads that had been processed by Demultiplexor. UMIs were used by Collapsinator to correct both sequencing errors and frequency errors arising from PCR heterogeneity. TCRs were translated and CDR3s were extracted from the conserved cysteine to the FGXG phenylalanine by CDR3Translator, with non-productive sequences being flagged. Repertoires were subsampled to equal numbers of UMI-defined TCRs before Gini, Shannon entropy and inverse Simpson indices were calculated. Within the linear range, a power law was fitted to clonotype abundance distributions using maximum likelihood. On one naive CD8 sample, the pipeline and MIGEC gave similar UMI counts, unique TCR numbers and clonal distributions. A set of 7,322 CMV-associated CDR3 sequences, compiled from VDJdb and a published dataset, was used to search the repertoires. Clones were called with MiXCR by TCRdb after fastp trimmed the public reads at Q25, and only in-frame beta chains were retained. When rows share a CDR3 protein, they turn into one entry using the most common DNA and genes. TCRdb's processing, not the study's, gives the V and J calls here. This sample comprises some 36,000 distinct CDR3 sequences, about an eighth of them detected only once. 22% of the sample belongs to the ten largest clones.

The specimen was effector memory CD4+ T cells from blood. This specimen's cell subset or site label, per the study, means: effector memory, CD45RA- CD27-. The TCR was taken from a human donor in good health. The chain uses TRBV2 and TRBJ2-2; possibly the D gene is TRBD2, per 5 matching bases. CDR3 reads: CASRFEGGNTGELFF. Read as DNA, the sequence is TGTGCCAGCCGGTTTGAGGGTGGGAACACCGGGGAGCTGTTTTTT.